This paragraph reports one T cell receptor beta chain. What antigen it recognizes has not been identified. Within one base of it there is no much larger clone, and no base qualities were kept. The entry originates in a study of OX40 agonist ivuxolimab in advanced cancers. For the wider study: The costimulatory receptor OX40 (CD134) was targeted by ivuxolimab, a fully human IgG2 agonistic monoclonal antibody. Intravenous ivuxolimab was administered to patients every 2 weeks at six dose levels: 0.01, 0.1, 0.3, 1.5, 3 and 10 mg/kg. Of the approximately 50 patients in dose escalation, around 19 had hepatocellular carcinoma, roughly 15 had melanoma, 9 had renal cell carcinoma and 9 had head and neck cancer. In the dose-escalation cohort, more than 75% of patients were male, and the mean age was about 55 years, with a range of 23 to 79. Prior anti-PD-1, anti-PD-L1 or anti-CTLA-4 therapy was permitted, and about two fifths of dose-escalation patients had received checkpoint inhibitors. Partial responses were achieved by three dose-escalation patients, of whom one had hepatocellular carcinoma and two had cutaneous melanoma. The purpose of peripheral TCRbeta sequencing was to test whether ivuxolimab changed TCR sequence diversity and led to clonal T-cell expansion. The monotherapy dose-escalation portion (N ≈ 57 patients) of the phase I ivuxolimab trial is reported in the paper.

To sequence the TCRbeta CDR3 region, genomic DNA was isolated from the sorted cells. TCRbeta CDR3 regions were sequenced using the immunoSEQ Assay. TCRdb obtained this table from immuneACCESS and retained in-frame rearrangements with V and J assigned. These tables miss some clones; where compared with another copy, unresolved V genes account for less than half of the shortfall, and the remainder is unexplained. A total of roughly 45,000 clones appear in this sample, around 84% of them only once. The leading ten clones occupy about 15% of the sample. The trial excluded patients who had a history of autoimmune disease or were on systemic immunosuppression. In every dose cohort, peripheral blood was drawn for TCR sequencing at baseline, cycle 4 day 1, and cycle 7 day 1. Samples were obtained from an open-label, multicenter, first-in-human phase I dose-escalation trial of ivuxolimab. Adults with locally advanced or metastatic melanoma, renal cell carcinoma, hepatocellular carcinoma or head and neck squamous cell carcinoma were enrolled in the trial. Before TCR sequencing, CD4+ T cells and CD8+ T cells from peripheral blood were sorted into separate populations.

Study-level results and caveats: Which antigens the clonally expanded peripheral T cells were specific for was not determined. After ivuxolimab, expanded clones were on average more numerous among CD8+ T cells than among CD4+ T cells. Partial responders in the 0.1-3.0 mg/kg groups had among the lowest normalized peripheral clonal expansion, especially among CD8+ T cells. Low levels of normalized T-cell clonal expansion were also seen in some patients who did not respond. At doses from 0.1 to 3.0 mg/kg, clonal expansion was seen in both CD4+ and CD8+ blood T cells between baseline and week 6.

The CDR1 and CDR2 encoded by the germline V gene are SGHDN and FVKESK. Including the terminal cysteine and phenylalanine, the CDR3 comprises 16 residues. Only the CDR3 DNA stays, 48 bases, in frame from base 1. Trimming costs V 4 bases and J 1 base, and their ends lie 13 bases apart. This sequence was found in an adult with an advanced solid tumor such as melanoma, head and neck, liver or kidney cancer. The V and J segments used are TRBV14 and TRBJ2-2, with a tentative D gene TRBD2 over 6 matching bases. This sample comprised CD4+ or CD8+ T cells sorted from blood, obtained in a trial of the OX40 agonist ivuxolimab. The CDR3 loop reads CASSLLAGLNTGELFF. Here is the DNA: TGTGCCAGCAGCCTATTGGCGGGACTGAACACCGGGGAGCTGTTTTTT. Full variable domain (CDR3 extended with the reference TRBV14 and TRBJ2-2 proteins): EAGVTQFPSHSVIEKGQTVTLRCDPISGHDNLYWYRRVMGKEIKFLLHFVKESKQDESGMPNNRFLAERTGGTYSTLKVQPAELEDSGVYFCASSLLAGLNTGELFFGEGSRLTVL.